The entry below gives a single T cell receptor beta chain sequence along with its context. Its antigen is unknown. The sample comes from a study of cytomegalovirus exposure and HLA in healthy donors. Turning to the study itself: The 100 million to 140 million unique TCR beta sequences, from 150 million to 200 million T cells, were found by an earlier analysis. Overall study findings and caveats: Most TCR sequences were uncommon, yet certain public TCRs appeared in many donors. The authors later found TCR association rates varying by HLA locus, with DRB1 most and HLA-C fewest.

V gave up 3 bases and J gave up 7 bases; unmatched junction bases: 12. Per the germline V gene, CDR1 is SGDLS and CDR2 is YYNGEE. The CDR3 covers 15 residues. PCR employed 60 Vbeta and 13 Jbeta primers. Here immunoSEQ multiplex PCR was the method, and the copy in TCRdb shows in-frame clones only, minus some. The profile shows roughly 180,000 clones, just under 80% of them singletons. The TCR originated in a female donor in good health and CMV-seronegative. Material: PBMCs. This chain connects TRBV9 to TRBJ1-2, with 7 bases lining up with TRBD1. CDR3 protein: CASSGSTGRRVGYTF. The CDR3, as DNA: TGTGCCAGCAGCGGGTCGACAGGGAGGAGAGTTGGCTACACCTTC.